This passage covers 7 T cell receptor beta chains from one sample sequenced in a study of long-term antiretroviral therapy in people with HIV. A v3.0 immunoSEQ assay was performed at survey level. Sequencing was performed with immunoSEQ multiplex PCR; in TCRdb, only in-frame clones are kept and a portion is missing. The data contain roughly 20,000 clones, about nine tenths of them singletons. The source material was unsorted PBMCs, sampled 0.5 years after starting antiretroviral therapy. These TCRs come from a man aged 35 to 55 with HIV.

The chain is built from TRBV6-6 and TRBJ2-7; tentatively, D is TRBD1 (6 bases). Germline V CDR1 and CDR2: MNHNY, SVGAGI (reference sequence). V lost 0 bases to trimming and J lost 2 bases, with 8 bases between them. The CDR3 sequence is 14 residues long. CDR3 amino acids: CASSYSTGTYEQYF. The DNA of the CDR3 is TGTGCCAGCAGTTACTCGACAGGTACCTACGAGCAGTACTTC.

CDR3 sequence (DNA): TGTGCCAGCAGCTTGTCCGGACGGGAGGGGTCACCCCTCCACTTT. Translation gives CASSLSGREGSPLHF. V is TRBV5-6 and J is TRBJ1-6; perhaps TRBD1 as D (5 bases). The V gene's germline CDR1 is SGHDT and CDR2 YYEEEE. The CDR3 totals 15 residues. The V end lost 1 base, the J end lost 10 bases, and 15 bases lay between the germline ends.

The genes are TRBV2 and TRBJ2-1; D unclear. Germline V gene data show CDR1 as SNHLY and CDR2 as FYNNEI. The CDR3 loop spans 14 amino acids. V lost 7 bases, J lost 0 bases, and 10 bases lay in between. CDR3 loop: CASIRRSSYNEQFF. Here the CDR3 DNA reads TGTGCCAGCATACGGCGGAGCTCCTACAATGAGCAGTTCTTC.

The sample holds a few counts of this clone. The chain joins TRBV13 to TRBJ1-1; no clear D gene. The CDR3 contains 12 residues. CDR1 and CDR2 from the germline V gene are PRHDT and FYEKMQ (reference sequence). The germline V and J ends were trimmed by 1 base and 10 bases, with 10 bases remaining between them. Written as DNA, the CDR3 is TGTGCCAGCAGCTTAGAAGAGTTTGGAGCTTTCTTT. Its translation: CASSLEEFGAFF.

The chain links TRBV13 to TRBJ2-7; D is perhaps TRBD2 (6 bases). V was trimmed by 4 bases and J by 2 bases, leaving 18 bases between them. From germline, CDR1 is PRHDT and CDR2 FYEKMQ (reference sequence). This CDR3 has 16 amino acids. CDR3 in DNA: TGTGCCAGCAGCTCCGGGGAGGCGGAATCCACCTACGAGCAGTACTTC. It specifies CASSSGEAESTYEQYF.

This clone was picked up one time. This sequence joins TRBV14 and TRBJ1-2; D gene unclear. Trimming shortened V by 1 base and J by 8 bases, and 5 bases separated the two germline ends. CDR1 and CDR2 from the germline V gene are SGHDN and FVKESK. The CDR3 is 11 residues long. The DNA of the CDR3 is TGTGCCAGCAGCCAAGGAGGAGGCTACACCTTC. Its protein is CASSQGGGYTF.

V gene TRBV5-1 combines with J gene TRBJ2-2, with 13 bases matching TRBD2. The CDR3 extends over 19 amino acids. Germline-derived CDR1 and CDR2 are SGHRS and YFSETQ. With 3 bases clipped from V and 2 bases from J, the junction kept 10 bases outside the gene matches. As DNA, the CDR3 is TGCGCCAGCAGCTATGGCCTACTAGCGGGGGGGAAAAACACCGGGGAGCTGTTTTTT. This gives the protein CASSYGLLAGGKNTGELFF.